This TCR beta chain was found in a study of T-cell reconstitution after alpha-beta-depleted transplantation in children. In this sample, this clonotype turned up a few times. Its antigen is unknown. A library of TCRbeta sequences, prepared with unique molecular identifiers, was generated. Each CDR3 protein gets one entry after TCRdb re-called the PCR reads with MiXCR. The table lists fewer than 700,000 distinct CDR3 sequences, around 13% of them singletons. General observations from the study: It was surviving recipient T cells and thymic progenitors that gave some patients high TCRbeta diversity at day 60.

CDR3 size: 16 residues. The germline V gene has CDR1 MDHEN and CDR2 SYDVKM. The V gene end was trimmed by 3 bases and the J gene end by 7 bases; junction bases not matched to a gene: 12. This chain links TRBV28 with TRBJ2-4; 7 bases are a match to TRBD1. The source is a male patient younger than 18 who had a stem cell transplant for acute myeloid leukemia, so the T cells may come from the graft donor. Sequenced here: PBMCs, mostly from graft donor cells, sampled 360 days after TCRalphabeta/CD19-depleted stem cell transplant. DNA for the CDR3: TGTGCCAGCAGTTTTTATCGAGGGGGCAGGGGGAACATTCAGTACTTC. Protein product: CASSFYRGGRGNIQYF. Full variable domain (missing parts from reference TRBV28 and TRBJ2-4): DVKVTQSSRYLVKRTGEKVFLECVQDMDHENMFWYRQDPGLGLRLIYFSYDVKMKEKGDIPEGYSVSREKKERFSLILESASTNQTSMYLCASSFYRGGRGNIQYFGAGTRLSVL.